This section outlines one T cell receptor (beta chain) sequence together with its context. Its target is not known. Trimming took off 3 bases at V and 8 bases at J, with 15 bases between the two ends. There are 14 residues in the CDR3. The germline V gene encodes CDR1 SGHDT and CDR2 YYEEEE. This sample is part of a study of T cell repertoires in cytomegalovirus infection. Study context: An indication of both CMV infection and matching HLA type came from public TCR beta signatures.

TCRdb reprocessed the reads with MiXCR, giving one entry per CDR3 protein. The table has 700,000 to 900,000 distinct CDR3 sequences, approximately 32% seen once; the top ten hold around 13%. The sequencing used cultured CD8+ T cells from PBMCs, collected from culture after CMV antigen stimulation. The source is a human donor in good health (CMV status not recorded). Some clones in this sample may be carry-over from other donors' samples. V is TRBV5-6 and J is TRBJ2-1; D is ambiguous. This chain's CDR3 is CASSSRRGQDEQFF. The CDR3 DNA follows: TGTGCCAGCAGCTCCCGAAGAGGCCAGGATGAGCAGTTCTTC.